The 6 T cell receptor beta chains below come from one sample, sequenced in a study of T cell responses to AZD1222 COVID-19 vaccine. The table came from immunoSEQ multiplex PCR; TCRdb's copy has only in-frame clones and leaves some out. Here the sample spans fewer than 150,000 clones, 90% being singletons. Sequencing used peripheral blood, obtained on day 0 of AZD1222 vaccination. The receptors were sampled from an adult in good health.

This sequence joins TRBV7-8 and TRBJ1-4; 9 bases are a match to TRBD1. This CDR3 has 15 residues. Germline trimming cut 5 bases from V and 7 bases from J; bases unmatched to any gene: 8. Per the germline V gene, CDR1 is SGHVS and CDR2 is FQNEAQ. The CDR3 region has the DNA TGTGCCAGCAGCAAACAGGGGGCGCGGATTGAAAAACTGTTTTTT. As protein: CASSKQGARIEKLFF. The full variable domain, completed using reference TRBV7-8 and TRBJ1-4, is GAGVSQSPRYKVAKRGQDVALRCDPISGHVSLFWYQQALGQGPEFLTYFQNEAQLDKSGLPSDRFFAERPEGSVSTLKIQRTQQEDSAVYLCASSKQGARIEKLFFGSGTQLSVL.

This chain links TRBV3-1 (or the pseudogene TRBV3-2) with TRBJ1-4; D uncertain. Germline loops: CDR1 LGHDT, CDR2 YNNKEL (reference sequence). The CDR3 covers 13 residues. Trimming left V 0 bases short and J 9 bases short, with 8 bases between. For the CDR3, the DNA is TGTGCCAGCAGCCAAGATCGACTGAAAAAACTGTTTTTT. This sequence encodes CASSQDRLKKLFF.

The V and J genes are TRBV14 and TRBJ1-3, with D unresolved. Trimming removed 0 bases at V and 9 bases at J, with 9 bases between. This CDR3 has 13 amino acids. CDR1 and CDR2 from the germline V gene are SGHDN and FVKESK. CDR3 amino acids: CASSQDLVPTIYF. DNA of the CDR3: TGTGCCAGCAGCCAAGATTTGGTTCCCACCATATATTTT. Drawing the rest from reference TRBV14 and TRBJ1-3, the complete variable domain is EAGVTQFPSHSVIEKGQTVTLRCDPISGHDNLYWYRRVMGKEIKFLLHFVKESKQDESGMPNNRFLAERTGGTYSTLKVQPAELEDSGVYFCASSQDLVPTIYFGEGSWLTVV.

Notes on this clone: Other nucleotide sequences in the sample specify the same CDR3. The chain links TRBV6-2 or TRBV6-3 to TRBJ1-5; weak D call: TRBD1 (5 bases). V was trimmed by 5 bases and J by 4 bases, leaving 9 bases between them. The CDR3 contains 13 residues. Germline-derived CDR1 and CDR2 are MNHEY and SVGEGT. For the CDR3, the DNA is TGTGCCAGCAGTAGGGACGGGAATCAGCCCCAGCATTTT. Residues: CASSRDGNQPQHF.

The rearrangement uses TRBV5-1 and TRBJ2-7, with D possibly matching TRBD2 (5 bases). Looked up from germline, CDR1 is SGHRS and CDR2 is YFSETQ. The CDR3 contains 16 residues. Trimming pared 5 bases from V and 4 bases from J, leaving 22 bases between. The CDR3 bases are TGCGCCAGCAGGGGGATAGGGAGCGGAGAGATTTACGAGCAGTACTTC. It is translated as CASRGIGSGEIYEQYF.

This clone was picked up one time. The chain uses TRBV7-9 and TRBJ2-3, with 7 bases aligning to TRBD2. The CDR3 runs to 16 residues. With V trimmed by 7 bases and J by 2 bases, 12 bases remained unmatched. Germline V lookup: CDR1 SEHNR, CDR2 FQNEAQ (reference sequence). The CDR3 loop reads CASNPLGGDFTDTQYF. In nucleotides, the CDR3 is TGTGCCAGCAACCCCCTTGGGGGGGACTTCACAGATACGCAGTATTTT.